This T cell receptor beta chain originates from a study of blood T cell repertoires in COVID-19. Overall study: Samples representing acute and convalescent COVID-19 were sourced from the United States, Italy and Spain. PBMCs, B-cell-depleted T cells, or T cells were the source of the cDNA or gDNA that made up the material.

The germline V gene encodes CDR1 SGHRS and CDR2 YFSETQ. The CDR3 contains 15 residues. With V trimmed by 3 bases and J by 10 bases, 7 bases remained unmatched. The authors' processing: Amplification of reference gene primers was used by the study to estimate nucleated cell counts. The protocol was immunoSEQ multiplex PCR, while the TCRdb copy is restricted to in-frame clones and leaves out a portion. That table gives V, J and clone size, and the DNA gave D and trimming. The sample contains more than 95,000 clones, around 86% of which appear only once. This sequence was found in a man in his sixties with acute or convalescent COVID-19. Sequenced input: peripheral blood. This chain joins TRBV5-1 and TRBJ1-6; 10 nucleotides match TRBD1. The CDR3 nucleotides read TGCGCCAGCAGCTGGGGACAGGGGAACATCTCACCCCTCCACTTT. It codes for CASSWGQGNISPLHF.